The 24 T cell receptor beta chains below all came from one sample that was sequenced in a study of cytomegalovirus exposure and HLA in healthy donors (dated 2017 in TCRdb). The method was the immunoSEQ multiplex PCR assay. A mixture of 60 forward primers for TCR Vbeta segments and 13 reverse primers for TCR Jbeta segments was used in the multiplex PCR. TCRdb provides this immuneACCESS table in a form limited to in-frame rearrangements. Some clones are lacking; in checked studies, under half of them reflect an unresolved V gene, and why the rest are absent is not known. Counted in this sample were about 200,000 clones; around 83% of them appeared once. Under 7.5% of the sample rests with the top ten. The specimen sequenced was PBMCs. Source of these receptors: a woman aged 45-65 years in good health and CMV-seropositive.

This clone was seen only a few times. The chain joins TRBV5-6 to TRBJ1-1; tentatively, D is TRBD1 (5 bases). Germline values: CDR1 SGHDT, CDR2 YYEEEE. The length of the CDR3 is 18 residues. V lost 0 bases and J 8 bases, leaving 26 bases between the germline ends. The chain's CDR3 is CASSLGRGGKARRGEAFF. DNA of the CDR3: TGTGCCAGCAGCTTGGGGCGGGGGGGAAAGGCCCGCCGGGGAGAAGCTTTCTTT. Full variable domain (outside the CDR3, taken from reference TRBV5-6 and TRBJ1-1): DAGVTQSPTHLIKTRGQQVTLRCSPKSGHDTVSWYQQALGQGPQFIFQYYEEEERQRGNFPDRFSGHQFPNYSSELNVNALLLGDSALYLCASSLGRGGKARRGEAFFGQGTRLTVV.

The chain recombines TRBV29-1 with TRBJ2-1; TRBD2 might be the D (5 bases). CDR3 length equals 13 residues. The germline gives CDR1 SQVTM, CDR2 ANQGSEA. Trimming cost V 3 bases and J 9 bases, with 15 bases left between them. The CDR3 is CSVEEEGSGEQFF. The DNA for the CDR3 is TGCAGCGTTGAGGAAGAGGGTTCGGGTGAGCAGTTCTTC.

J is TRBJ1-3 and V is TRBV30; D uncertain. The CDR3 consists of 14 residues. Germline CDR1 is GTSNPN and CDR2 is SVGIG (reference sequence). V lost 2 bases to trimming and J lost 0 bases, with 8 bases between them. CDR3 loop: CAWSKPSSGNTIYF. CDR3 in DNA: TGTGCCTGGAGTAAGCCATCCTCTGGAAACACCATATATTTT.

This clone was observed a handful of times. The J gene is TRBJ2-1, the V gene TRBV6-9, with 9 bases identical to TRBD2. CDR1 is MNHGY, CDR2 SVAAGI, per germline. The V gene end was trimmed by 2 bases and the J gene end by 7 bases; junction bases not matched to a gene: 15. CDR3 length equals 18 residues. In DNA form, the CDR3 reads TGTGCCAGCAGTTATGAGAGACGTCTAGGCGGGAGGGTAAATGAGCAGTTCTTC. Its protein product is CASSYERRLGGRVNEQFF.

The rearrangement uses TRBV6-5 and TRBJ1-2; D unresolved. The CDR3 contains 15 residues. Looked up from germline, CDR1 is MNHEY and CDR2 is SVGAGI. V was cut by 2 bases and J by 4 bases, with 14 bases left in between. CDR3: CASSYRSGAGYGYTF. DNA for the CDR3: TGTGCCAGCAGTTACAGGTCAGGCGCGGGCTATGGCTACACCTTC.

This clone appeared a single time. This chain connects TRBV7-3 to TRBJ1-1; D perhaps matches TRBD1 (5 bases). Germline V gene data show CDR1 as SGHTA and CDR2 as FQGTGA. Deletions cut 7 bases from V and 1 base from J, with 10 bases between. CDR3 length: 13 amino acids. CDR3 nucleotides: TGTGCCAGCAATCCAACAGGGAACACTGAAGCTTTCTTT. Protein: CASNPTGNTEAFF.

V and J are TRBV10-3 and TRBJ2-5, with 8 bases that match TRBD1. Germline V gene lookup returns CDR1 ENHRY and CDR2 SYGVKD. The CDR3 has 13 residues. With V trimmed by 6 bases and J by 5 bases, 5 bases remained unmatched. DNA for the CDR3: TGTGCCATCAGACAGGGGGAGCAGGAGACCCAGTACTTC. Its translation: CAIRQGEQETQYF.

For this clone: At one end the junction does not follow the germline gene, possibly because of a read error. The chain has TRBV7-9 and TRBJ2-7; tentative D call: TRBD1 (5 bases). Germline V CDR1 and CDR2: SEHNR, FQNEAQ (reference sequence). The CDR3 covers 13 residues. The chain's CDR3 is CSSSSPGSYEQYF. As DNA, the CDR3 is TGTTCCAGCAGCTCCCCAGGGTCCTACGAGCAGTACTTC.

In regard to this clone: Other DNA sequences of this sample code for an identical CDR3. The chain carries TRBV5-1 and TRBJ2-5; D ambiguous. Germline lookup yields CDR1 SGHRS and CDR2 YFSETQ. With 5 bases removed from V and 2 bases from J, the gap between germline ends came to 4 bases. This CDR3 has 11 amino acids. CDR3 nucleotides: TGCGCCAGCAGTCAGCAAGAGACCCAGTACTTC. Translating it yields CASSQQETQYF.

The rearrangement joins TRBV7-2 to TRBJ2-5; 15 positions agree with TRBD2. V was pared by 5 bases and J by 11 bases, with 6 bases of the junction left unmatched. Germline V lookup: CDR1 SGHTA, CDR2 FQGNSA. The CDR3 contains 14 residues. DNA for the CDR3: TGTGCCAGCAGCATACCCGGGACTAGCGGGGGGCAGTACTTC. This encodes CASSIPGTSGGQYF.

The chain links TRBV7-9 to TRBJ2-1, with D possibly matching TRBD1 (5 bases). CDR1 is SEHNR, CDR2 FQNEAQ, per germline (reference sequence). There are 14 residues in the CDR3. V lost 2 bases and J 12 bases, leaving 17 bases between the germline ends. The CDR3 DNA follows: TGTGCCAGCAGCTTACTTGGCTCCAATCAGGGGCAGTTCTTC. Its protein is CASSLLGSNQGQFF.

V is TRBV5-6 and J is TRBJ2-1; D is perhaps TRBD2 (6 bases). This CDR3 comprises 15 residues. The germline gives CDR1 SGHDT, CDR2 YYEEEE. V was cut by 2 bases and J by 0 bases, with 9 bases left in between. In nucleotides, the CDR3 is TGTGCCAGCAGCTTAAGGACTATCTCCTACAATGAGCAGTTCTTC. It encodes CASSLRTISYNEQFF.

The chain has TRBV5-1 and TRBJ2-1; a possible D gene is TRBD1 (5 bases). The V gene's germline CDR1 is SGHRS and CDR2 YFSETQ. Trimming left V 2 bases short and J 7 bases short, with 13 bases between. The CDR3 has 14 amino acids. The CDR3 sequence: CASSFQGAGNEQFF. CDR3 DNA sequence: TGCGCCAGCAGCTTCCAGGGTGCCGGGAATGAGCAGTTCTTC.

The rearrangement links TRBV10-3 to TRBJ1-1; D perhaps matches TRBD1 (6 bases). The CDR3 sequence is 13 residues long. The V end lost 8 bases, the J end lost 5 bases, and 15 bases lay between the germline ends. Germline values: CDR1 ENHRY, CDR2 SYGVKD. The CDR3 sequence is CAIRKTGLTEAFF. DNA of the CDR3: TGTGCCATCCGAAAAACAGGGCTTACTGAAGCTTTCTTT.

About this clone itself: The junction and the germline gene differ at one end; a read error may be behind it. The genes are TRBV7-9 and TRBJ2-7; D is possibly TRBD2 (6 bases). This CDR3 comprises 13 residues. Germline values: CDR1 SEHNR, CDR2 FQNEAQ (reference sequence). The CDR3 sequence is CSSTGRERYEQYF. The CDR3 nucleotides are TGTTCCAGCACAGGACGGGAGAGGTACGAGCAGTACTTC.

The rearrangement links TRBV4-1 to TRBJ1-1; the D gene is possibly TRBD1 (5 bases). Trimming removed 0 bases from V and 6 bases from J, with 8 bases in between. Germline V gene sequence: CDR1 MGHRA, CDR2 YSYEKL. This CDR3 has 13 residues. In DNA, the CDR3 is TGCGCCAGCAGCCAAGACAGGGCGGCTGAAGCTTTCTTT. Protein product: CASSQDRAAEAFF.

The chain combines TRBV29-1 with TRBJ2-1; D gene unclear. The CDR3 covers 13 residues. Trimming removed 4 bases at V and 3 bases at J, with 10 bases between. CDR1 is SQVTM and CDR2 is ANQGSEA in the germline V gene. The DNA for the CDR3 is TGCAGCGTTGGTGGGCCCAGCTACAATGAGCAGTTCTTC. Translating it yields CSVGGPSYNEQFF.

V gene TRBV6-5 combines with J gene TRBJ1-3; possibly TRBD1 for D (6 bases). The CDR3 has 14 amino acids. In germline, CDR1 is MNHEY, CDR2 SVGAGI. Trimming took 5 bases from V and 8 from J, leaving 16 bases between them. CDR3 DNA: TGTGCCAGCAGTACCCCGACCAGGGGAGACACCATATATTTT. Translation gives CASSTPTRGDTIYF.

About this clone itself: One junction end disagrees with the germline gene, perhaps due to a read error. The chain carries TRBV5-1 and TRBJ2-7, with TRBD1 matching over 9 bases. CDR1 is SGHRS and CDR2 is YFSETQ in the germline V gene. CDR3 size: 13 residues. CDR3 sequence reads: CASSLEATGGHHF. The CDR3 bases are TGCGCCAGCAGCTTGGAGGCGACAGGGGGTCACCACTTC. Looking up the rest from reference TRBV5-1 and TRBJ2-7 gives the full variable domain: KAGVTQTPRYLIKTRGQQVTLSCSPISGHRSVSWYQQTPGQGLQFLFEYFSETQRNKGNFPGRFSGRQFSNSRSEMNVSTLELGDSALYLCASSLEATGGHHFGPGTRLTVT.

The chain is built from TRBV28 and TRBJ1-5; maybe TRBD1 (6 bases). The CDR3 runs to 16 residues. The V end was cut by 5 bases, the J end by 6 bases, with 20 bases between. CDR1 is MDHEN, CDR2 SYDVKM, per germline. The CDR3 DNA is TGTGCCAGCAGTAACCTTCAGGGGATGGGTAGTCAGCCCCAGCATTTT. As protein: CASSNLQGMGSQPQHF.

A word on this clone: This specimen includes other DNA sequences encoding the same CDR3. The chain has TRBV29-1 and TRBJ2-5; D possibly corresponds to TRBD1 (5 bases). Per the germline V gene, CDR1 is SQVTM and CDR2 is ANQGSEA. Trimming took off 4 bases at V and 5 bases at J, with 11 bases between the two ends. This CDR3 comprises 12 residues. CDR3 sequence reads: CSVGAGQETQYF. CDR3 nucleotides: TGCAGCGTTGGGGCAGGGCAGGAGACCCAGTACTTC.

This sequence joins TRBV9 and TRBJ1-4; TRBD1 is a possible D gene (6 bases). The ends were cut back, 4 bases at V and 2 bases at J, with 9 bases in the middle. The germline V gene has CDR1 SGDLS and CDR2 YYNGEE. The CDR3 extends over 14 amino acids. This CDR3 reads CASSPTGTNEKLFF. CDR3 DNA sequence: TGTGCCAGCAGCCCTACAGGGACTAATGAAAAACTGTTTTTT.

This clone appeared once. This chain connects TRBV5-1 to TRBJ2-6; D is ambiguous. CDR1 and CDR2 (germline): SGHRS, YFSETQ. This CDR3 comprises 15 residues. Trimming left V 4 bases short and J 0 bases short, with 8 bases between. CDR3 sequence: CASSERFSGANVLTF. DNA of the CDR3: TGCGCCAGCAGCGAACGGTTCTCTGGGGCCAACGTCCTGACTTTC.

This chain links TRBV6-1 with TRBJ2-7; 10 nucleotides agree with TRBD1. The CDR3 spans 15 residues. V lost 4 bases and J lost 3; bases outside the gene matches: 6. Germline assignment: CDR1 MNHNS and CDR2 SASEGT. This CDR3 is CASSVRDRGFYEQYF. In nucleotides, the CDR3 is TGTGCCAGCAGTGTTAGGGACAGGGGTTTCTACGAGCAGTACTTC.